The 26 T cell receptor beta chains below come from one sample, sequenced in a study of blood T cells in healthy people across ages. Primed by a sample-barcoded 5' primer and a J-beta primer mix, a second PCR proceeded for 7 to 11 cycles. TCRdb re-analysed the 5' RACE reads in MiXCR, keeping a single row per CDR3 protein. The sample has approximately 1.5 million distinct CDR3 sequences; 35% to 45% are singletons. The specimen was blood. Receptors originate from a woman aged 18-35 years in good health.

The CDR3 region has the DNA TGCAGTGCTAGGTTCTCAGACGGACGCGGAGGGACCCATACGCAGTATTTT. Its translation is CSARFSDGRGGTHTQYF. V is TRBV20-1 and J is TRBJ2-3, with D maybe TRBD2 (6 bases). The CDR3 has 17 amino acids. CDR1 and CDR2 (germline): DFQATT, SNEGSKA (reference sequence). Trimming removed 3 bases from V and 7 bases from J, with 26 bases in between.

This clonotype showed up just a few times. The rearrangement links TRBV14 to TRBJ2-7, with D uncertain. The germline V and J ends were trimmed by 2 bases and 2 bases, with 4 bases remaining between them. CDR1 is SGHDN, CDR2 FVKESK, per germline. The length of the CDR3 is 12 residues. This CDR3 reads CASSQPPYEQYF. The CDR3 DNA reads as TGTGCCAGCAGCCAACCACCCTACGAGCAGTACTTC.

CDR3 protein: CSARRGPPNTEAFF. DNA of the CDR3: TGCAGTGCCCGCAGGGGGCCCCCGAACACTGAAGCTTTCTTT. The genes are TRBV20-1 and TRBJ1-1, with 8 bases fitting TRBD1. This CDR3 has 14 amino acids. Germline CDR1 DFQATT, CDR2 SNEGSKA (reference sequence). J gave up 1 base and V 6 bases, and 7 bases lay outside the gene matches.

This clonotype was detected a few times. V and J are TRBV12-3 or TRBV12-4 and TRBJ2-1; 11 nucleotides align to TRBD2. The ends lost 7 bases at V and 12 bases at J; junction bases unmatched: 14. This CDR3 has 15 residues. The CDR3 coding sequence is TGTGCCAGCAACATACTAGCGGGGGCCCCGAGTACGCAGTTCTTC. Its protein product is CASNILAGAPSTQFF.

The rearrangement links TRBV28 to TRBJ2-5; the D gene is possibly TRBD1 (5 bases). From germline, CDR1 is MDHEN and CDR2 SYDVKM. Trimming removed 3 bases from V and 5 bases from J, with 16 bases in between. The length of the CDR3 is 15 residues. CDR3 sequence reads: CASSFRRFRVETQYF. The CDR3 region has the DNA TGTGCCAGCAGTTTCAGAAGATTCAGGGTTGAGACCCAGTACTTC.

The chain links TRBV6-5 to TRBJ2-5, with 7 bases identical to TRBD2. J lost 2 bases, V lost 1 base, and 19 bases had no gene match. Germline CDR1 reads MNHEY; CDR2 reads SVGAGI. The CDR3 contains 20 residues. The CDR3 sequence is CASSYYSLADLIGGQETQYF. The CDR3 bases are TGTGCCAGCAGTTACTACAGTCTAGCGGATTTAATAGGTGGGCAAGAGACCCAGTACTTC.

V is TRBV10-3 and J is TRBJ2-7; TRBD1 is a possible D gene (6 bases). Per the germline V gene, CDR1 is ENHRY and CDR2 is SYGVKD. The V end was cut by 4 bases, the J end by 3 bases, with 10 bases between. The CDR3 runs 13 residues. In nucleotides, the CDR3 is TGTGCCATCAGTGGGCTGGACAGCTACGAGCAGTACTTC. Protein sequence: CAISGLDSYEQYF.

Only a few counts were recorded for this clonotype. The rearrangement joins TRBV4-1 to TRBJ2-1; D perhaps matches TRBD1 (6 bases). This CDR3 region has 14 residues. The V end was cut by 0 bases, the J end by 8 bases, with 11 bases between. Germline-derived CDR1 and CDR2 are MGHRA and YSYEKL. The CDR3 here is CASSQEQGLDEQFF. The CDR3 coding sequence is TGCGCCAGCAGCCAAGAACAGGGTTTGGATGAGCAGTTCTTC.

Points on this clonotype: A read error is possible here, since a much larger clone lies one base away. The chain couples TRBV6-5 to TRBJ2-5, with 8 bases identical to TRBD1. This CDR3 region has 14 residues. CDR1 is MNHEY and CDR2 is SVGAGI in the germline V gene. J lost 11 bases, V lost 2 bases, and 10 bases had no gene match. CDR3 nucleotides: TGTGCCAGCAGTTACGGACAGGGCAGCAATGAGCAGTACTTC. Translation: CASSYGQGSNEQYF.

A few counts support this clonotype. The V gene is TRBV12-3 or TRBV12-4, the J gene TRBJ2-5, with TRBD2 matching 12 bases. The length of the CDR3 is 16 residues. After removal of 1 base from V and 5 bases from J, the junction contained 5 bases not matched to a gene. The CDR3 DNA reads TGTGCCAGCAGTTTAGGGACTAGCGGGGAGGGGGAGACCCAGTACTTC. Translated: CASSLGTSGEGETQYF.

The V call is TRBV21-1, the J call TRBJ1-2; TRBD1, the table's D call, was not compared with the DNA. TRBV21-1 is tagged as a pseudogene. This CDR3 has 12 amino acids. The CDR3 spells CASSKGGQNYTF. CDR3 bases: TGTGCCAGCAGCAAAGGGGGACAGAACTACACCTTC.

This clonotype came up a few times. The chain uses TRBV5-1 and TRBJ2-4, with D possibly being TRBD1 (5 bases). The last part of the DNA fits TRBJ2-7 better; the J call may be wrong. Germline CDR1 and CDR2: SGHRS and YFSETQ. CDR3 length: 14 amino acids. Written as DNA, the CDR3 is TGCGCCAGCAGCTTTGGCAGGACACCCTACGAGCAGTACTTC. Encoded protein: CASSFGRTPYEQYF.

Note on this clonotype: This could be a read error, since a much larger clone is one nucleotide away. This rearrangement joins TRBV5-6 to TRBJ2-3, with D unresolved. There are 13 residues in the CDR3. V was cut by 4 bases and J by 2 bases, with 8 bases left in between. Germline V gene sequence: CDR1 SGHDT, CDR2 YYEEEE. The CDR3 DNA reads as TGTGCCAGCAGCGTGAAGGACACAGATACGCAGTATTTT. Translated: CASSVKDTDTQYF.

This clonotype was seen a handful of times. The CDR3 region is CASSLIGQSLRNEQFF. As DNA, the CDR3 is TGTGCCAGCAGCTTAATAGGCCAGTCGTTGAGGAATGAGCAGTTCTTC. The chain recombines TRBV7-9 with TRBJ2-1; D unresolved. Trimming took 2 bases from V and 7 from J, leaving 18 bases between them. The germline gives CDR1 SEHNR, CDR2 FQNEAQ (reference sequence). The CDR3 is 16 amino acids.

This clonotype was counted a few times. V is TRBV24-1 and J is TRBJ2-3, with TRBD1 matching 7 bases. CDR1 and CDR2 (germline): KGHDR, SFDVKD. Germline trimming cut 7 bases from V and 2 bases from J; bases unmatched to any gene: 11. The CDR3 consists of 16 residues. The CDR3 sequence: CATSIGGQSSTDTQYF. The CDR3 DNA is TGTGCCACCAGCATAGGGGGCCAGAGTTCCACAGATACGCAGTATTTT.

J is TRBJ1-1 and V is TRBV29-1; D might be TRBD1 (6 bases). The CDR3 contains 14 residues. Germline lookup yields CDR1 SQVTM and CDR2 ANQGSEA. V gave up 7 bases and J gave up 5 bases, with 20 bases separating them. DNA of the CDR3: TGCAGCGCCGTTGGTACCAGGGGAAGAACTGAAGCTTTCTTT. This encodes CSAVGTRGRTEAFF.

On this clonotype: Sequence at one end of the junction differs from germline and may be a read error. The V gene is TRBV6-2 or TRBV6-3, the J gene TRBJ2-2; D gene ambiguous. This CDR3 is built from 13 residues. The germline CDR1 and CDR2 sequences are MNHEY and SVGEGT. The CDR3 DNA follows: TGTGCCAGCATTTACTCGAGTGAAGGGGAGCTGTTTTTT. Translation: CASIYSSEGELFF.

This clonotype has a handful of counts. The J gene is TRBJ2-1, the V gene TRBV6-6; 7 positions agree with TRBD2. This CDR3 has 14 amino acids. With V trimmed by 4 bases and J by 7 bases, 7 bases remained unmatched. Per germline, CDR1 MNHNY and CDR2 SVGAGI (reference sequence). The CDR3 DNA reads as TGTGCCAGCAGTTTAAGCGGGAAATTAAATGAGCAGTTCTTC. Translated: CASSLSGKLNEQFF.

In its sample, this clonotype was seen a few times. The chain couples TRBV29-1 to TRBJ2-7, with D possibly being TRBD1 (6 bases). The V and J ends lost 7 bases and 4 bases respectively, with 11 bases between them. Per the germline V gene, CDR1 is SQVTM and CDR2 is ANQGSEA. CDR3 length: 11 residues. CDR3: CSGFTGYEQYF. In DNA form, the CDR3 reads TGCAGCGGCTTCACAGGGTACGAGCAGTACTTC.

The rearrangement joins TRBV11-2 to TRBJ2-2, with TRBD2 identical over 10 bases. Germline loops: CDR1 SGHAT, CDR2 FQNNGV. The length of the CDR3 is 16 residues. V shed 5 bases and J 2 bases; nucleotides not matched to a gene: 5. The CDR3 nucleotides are TGTGCCAGCAGCCGAGGGACTAGCGCTAACACCGGGGAGCTGTTTTTT. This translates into CASSRGTSANTGELFF. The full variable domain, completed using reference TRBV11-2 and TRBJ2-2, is EAGVAQSPRYKIIEKRQSVAFWCNPISGHATLYWYQQILGQGPKLLIQFQNNGVVDDSQLPKDRFSAERLKGVDSTLKIQPAKLEDSAVYLCASSRGTSANTGELFFGEGSRLTVL.

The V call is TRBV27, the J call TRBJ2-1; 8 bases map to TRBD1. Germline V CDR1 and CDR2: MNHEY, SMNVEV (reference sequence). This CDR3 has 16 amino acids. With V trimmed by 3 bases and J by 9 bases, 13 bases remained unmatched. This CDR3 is CASSFRQGIIQSEQFF. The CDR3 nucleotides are TGTGCCAGCAGTTTCAGACAGGGGATAATTCAGAGTGAGCAGTTCTTC.

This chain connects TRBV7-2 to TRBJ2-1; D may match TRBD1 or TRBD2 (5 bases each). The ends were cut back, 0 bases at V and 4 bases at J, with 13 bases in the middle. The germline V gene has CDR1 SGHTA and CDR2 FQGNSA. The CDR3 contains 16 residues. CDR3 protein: CTSSLALGEIYNEQFF. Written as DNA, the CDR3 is TGTACCAGCAGCTTAGCGCTGGGGGAGATTTACAATGAGCAGTTCTTC.

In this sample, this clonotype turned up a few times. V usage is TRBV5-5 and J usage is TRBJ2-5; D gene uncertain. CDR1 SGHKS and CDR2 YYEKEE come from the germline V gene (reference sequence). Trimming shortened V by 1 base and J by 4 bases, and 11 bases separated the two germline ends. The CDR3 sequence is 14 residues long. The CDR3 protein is CASSLSPGLETQYF. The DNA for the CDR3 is TGTGCCAGCAGCTTGTCTCCAGGTTTAGAGACCCAGTACTTC.

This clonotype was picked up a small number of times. Here the CDR3 reads CASSLRLYEQFF. Written as DNA, the CDR3 is TGTGCCAGCAGCTTACGGCTGTATGAGCAGTTCTTC. The rearrangement joins TRBV7-2 to TRBJ2-1; D uncertain. V was cut by 2 bases and J by 8 bases, with 7 bases left in between. CDR3 length: 12 amino acids. The germline V gene encodes CDR1 SGHTA and CDR2 FQGNSA.

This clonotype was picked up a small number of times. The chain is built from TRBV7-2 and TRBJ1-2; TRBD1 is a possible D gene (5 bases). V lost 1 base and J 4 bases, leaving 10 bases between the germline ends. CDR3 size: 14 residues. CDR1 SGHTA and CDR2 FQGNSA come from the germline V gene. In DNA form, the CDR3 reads TGTGCCAGCAGCTTAGAAATGACAGTCTATGGCTACACCTTC. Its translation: CASSLEMTVYGYTF.

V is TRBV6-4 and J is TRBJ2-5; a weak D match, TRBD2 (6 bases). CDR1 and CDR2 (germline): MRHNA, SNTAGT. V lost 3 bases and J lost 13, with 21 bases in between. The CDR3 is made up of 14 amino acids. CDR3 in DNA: TGTGCCAGCAGTGAATACGAGGGGACTTACGAGCGGTACTTC. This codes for CASSEYEGTYERYF.